This T cell receptor beta chain was obtained from a study of T cell repertoires in cytomegalovirus infection. On the study more broadly: It can be stated that public TCR beta signatures indicated CMV infection as well as a matching HLA type.

A single record per CDR3 protein comes from TCRdb applying MiXCR to the reads. The sample holds 550,000 to 700,000 distinct CDR3 sequences, about 39% seen once. V was cut by 7 bases and J by 6 bases, with 16 bases left in between. The germline V gene has CDR1 LNHDA and CDR2 SQIVND (reference sequence). This CDR3 region has 14 residues. As concerns this clonotype: The antigen is unknown.

Whole-study results and caveats: Within the response measured ex vivo, HLA-C-restricted CMV-specific TCR beta clonotypes were dominant.

This sample comprised cultured PBMCs, obtained from culture after CMV antigen stimulation. The TCR was taken from a human donor in good health (CMV status not recorded). Some clones in this sample may be carry-over from other donors' samples. The genes are TRBV19 and TRBJ1-5; a possible D gene is TRBD1 (6 bases). The CDR3 region is CASTQGRSSQPQHF. CDR3 DNA sequence: TGTGCCAGTACCCAGGGGAGATCCAGTCAGCCCCAGCATTTT.